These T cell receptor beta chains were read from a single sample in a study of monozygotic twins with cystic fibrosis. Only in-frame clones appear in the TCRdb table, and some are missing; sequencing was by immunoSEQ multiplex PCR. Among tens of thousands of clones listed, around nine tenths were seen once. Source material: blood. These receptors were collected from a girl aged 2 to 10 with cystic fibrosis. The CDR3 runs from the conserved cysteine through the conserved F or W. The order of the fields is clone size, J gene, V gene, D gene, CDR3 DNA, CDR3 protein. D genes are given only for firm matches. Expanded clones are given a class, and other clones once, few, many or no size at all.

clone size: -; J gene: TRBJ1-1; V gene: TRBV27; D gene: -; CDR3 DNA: TGTGCCAGCAGTTCCCCCACCGGGACATTGAACACTGAAGCTTTCTTT; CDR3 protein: CASSSPTGTLNTEAFF
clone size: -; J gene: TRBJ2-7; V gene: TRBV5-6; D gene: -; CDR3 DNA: TGTGCCAGCAGCTTGGGACGGGGCGAGCAGTACTTC; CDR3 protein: CASSLGRGEQYF
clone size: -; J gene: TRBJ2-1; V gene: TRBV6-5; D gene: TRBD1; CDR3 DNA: TGTGCCAGCAGTGCCGGGACAGGGGGCAAGAATGAGCAGTTCTTC; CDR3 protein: CASSAGTGGKNEQFF
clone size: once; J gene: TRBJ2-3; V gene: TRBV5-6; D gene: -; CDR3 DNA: TGTGCCAGCAGCTTGTATATTCCCCTTGGGGGAGCACATTCAGATACGCAGTATTTT; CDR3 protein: CASSLYIPLGGAHSDTQYF
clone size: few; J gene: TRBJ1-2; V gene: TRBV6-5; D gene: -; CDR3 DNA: TGTGCCAGCAGTGATGTCCGAGGCTACACCTTC; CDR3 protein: CASSDVRGYTF
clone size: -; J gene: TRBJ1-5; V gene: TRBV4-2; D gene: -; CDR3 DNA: TGTGCCAGCAGCCAAGATAGCAATCAGCCCCAGCATTTT; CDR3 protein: CASSQDSNQPQHF
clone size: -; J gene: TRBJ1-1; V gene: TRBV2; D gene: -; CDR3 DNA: TGTGCCAGCAGTGGCGGACAGAAAGCTTTCTTT; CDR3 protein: CASSGGQKAFF
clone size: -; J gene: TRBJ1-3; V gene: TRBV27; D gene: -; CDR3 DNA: TGTGCCAGCAGTTTTTCCCGGCCAACGAATGGAAACACCATATATTTT; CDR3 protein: CASSFSRPTNGNTIYF
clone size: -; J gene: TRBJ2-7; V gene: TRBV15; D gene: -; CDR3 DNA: TGTGCCACCAGCAGAGACCTTTTGGGCGAAACCCCCGTTCAGTACTTC; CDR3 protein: CATSRDLLGETPVQYF
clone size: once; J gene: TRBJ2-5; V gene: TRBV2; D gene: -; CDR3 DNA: TGTGCCAGCAGTGACGGGCCAGCCCAAGAGACCCAGTACTTC; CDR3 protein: CASSDGPAQETQYF
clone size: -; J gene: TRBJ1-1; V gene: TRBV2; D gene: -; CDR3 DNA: TGTGCCAGCATGGTTCGGGGGCCGAACACTGAAGCTTTCTTT; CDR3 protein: CASMVRGPNTEAFF
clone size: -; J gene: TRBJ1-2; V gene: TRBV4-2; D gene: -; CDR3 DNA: TGTGCCAGCAGCCTCCCTACAGGGGGCTACACCTTC; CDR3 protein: CASSLPTGGYTF
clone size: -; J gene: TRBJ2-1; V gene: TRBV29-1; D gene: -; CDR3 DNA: TGCAGCGTTGTCCGTAGGGCAGGGGCGCACAATGAGCAGTTCTTC; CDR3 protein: CSVVRRAGAHNEQFF
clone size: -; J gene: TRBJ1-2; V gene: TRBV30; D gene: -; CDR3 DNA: TGTGCCTGGAGCCCTGACGGTTCCTATGGCTACACCTTC; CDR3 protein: CAWSPDGSYGYTF
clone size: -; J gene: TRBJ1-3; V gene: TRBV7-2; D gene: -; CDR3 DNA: TGTGCCAGCAGCTTATACTACGGGGCCCCCTCTGGAAACACCATATATTTT; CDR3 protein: CASSLYYGAPSGNTIYF
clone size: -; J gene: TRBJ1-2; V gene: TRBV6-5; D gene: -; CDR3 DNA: TGTGCCAGCAGTTACTCCCCTCGGGGCAGGGACTATGGCTACACCTTC; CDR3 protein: CASSYSPRGRDYGYTF
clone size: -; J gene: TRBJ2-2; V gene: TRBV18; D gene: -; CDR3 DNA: TGTGCCAGCTCACCAGGAGGGGCGAACACCGGGGAGCTGTTTTTT; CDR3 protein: CASSPGGANTGELFF
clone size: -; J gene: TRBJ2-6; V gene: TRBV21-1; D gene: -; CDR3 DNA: TGTGCCAGCAGCAAGAGGGCAGGGAGACCCTCTGGGGCCAACGTCCTGACTTTC; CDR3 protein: CASSKRAGRPSGANVLTF
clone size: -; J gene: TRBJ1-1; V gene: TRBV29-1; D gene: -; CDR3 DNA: TGCAGCGTTTGGAATACGAACACTGAAGCTTTCTTT; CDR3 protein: CSVWNTNTEAFF
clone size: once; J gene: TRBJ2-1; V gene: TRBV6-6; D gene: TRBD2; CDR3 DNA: TGTGCCAGCAAGAGGTTGACTAGCGGGGCGGATGAGCAGTTCTTC; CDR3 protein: CASKRLTSGADEQFF
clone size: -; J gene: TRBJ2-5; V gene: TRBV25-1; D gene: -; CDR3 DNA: TGTGCCAGCAGTGAAATAGGGATGGCCCAAGAGACCCAGTACTTC; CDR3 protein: CASSEIGMAQETQYF
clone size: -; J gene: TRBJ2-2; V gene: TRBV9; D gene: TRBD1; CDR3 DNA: TGTGCCAGCAGCGTGTCTACCGTGACAGGGGCGAACACCGGGGAGCTGTTTTTT; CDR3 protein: CASSVSTVTGANTGELFF
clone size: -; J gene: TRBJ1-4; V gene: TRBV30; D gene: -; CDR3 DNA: TGTGCCTGGAGTCCCGGGGGCAACTCTCAAAATGAAAAACTGTTTTTT; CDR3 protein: CAWSPGGNSQNEKLFF
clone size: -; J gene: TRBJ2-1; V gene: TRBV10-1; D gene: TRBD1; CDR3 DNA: TGCGCCAGCAGTGAGCCCTGGACAGGAAACGGCAATGAGCAGTTCTTC; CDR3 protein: CASSEPWTGNGNEQFF
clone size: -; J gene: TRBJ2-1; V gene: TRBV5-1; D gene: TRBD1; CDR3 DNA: TGCGCCAGCAGCGCACACGGACAGGGTCCCTACAATGAGCAGTTCTTC; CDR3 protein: CASSAHGQGPYNEQFF
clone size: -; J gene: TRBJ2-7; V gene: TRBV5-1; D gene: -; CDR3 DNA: TGCGCCAGCAGCTTGGATCCAGGGTACGAGCAGTACTTC; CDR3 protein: CASSLDPGYEQYF
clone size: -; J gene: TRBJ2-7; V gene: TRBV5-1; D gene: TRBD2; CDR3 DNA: TGCGCCAGCAGCTTGGGAGCGGGAAGCTCCTACGAGCAGTACTTC; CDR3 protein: CASSLGAGSSYEQYF
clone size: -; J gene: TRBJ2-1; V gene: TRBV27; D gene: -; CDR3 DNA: TGTGCCAGCAGTTTTTCTTCTACTTTTGGGGGAACCAATGAGCAGTTCTTC; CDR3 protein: CASSFSSTFGGTNEQFF
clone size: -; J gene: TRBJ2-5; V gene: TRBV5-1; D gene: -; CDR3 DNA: TGCGCCAGCAGCTTCGGCCTTCAAGAGACCCAGTACTTC; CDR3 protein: CASSFGLQETQYF
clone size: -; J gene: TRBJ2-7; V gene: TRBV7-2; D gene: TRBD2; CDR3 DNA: TGTGCCAGCAGCTTGTTTACAGGACTAGCGACTAACTACGAGCAGTACTTC; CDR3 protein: CASSLFTGLATNYEQYF